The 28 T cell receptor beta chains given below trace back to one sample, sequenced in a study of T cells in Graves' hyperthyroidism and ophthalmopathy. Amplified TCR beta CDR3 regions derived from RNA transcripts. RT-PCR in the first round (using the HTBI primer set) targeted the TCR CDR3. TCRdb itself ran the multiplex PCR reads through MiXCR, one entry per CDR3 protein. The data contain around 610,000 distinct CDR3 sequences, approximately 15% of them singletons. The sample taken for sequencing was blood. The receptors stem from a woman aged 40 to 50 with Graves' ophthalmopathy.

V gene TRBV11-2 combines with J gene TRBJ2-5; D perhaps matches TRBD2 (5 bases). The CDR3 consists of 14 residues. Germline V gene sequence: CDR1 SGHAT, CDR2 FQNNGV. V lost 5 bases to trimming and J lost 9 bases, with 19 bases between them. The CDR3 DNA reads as TGTGCCAGCAGCCCCCGGCCAGGTAGAGCGGCCCAGTACTTC. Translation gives CASSPRPGRAAQYF.

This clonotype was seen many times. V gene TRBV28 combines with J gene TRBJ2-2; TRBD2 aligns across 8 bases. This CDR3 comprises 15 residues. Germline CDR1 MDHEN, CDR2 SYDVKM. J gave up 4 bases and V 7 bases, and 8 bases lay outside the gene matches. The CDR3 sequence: CASTLGGGPTGELFF. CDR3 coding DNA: TGTGCCAGCACCTTAGGCGGGGGGCCCACCGGGGAGCTGTTTTTT.

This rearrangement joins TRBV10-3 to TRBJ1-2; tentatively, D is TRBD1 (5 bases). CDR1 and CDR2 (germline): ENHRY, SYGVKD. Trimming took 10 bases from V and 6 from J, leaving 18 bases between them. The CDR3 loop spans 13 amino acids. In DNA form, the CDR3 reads TGTGCCACTTCGGGACGGCTCGAGAATGGCTACACCTTC. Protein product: CATSGRLENGYTF.

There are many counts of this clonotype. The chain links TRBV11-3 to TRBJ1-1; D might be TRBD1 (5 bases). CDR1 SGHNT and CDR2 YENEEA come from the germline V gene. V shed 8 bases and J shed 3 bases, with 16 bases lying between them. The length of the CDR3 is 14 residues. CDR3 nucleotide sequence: TGTGCCAGCCTGAGGGGCCCTGACGACACTGAAGCTTTCTTT. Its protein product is CASLRGPDDTEAFF.

Here the CDR3 DNA reads TGTGCCAGCATCCGTGAAGGGACTGAAGCTTTCTTT. Protein product: CASIREGTEAFF. The chain recombines TRBV12-3 or TRBV12-4 with TRBJ1-1, with D unresolved. This CDR3 has 12 residues. Trimming took off 7 bases at V and 5 bases at J, with 11 bases between the two ends.

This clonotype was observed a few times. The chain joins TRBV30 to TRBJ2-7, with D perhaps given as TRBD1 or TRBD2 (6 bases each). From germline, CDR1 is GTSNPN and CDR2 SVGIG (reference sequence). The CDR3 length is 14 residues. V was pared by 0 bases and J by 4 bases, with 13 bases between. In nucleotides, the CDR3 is TGTGCCTGGAGTGTAAGGAGGGGGGAATACGAGCAGTACTTC. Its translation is CAWSVRRGEYEQYF.

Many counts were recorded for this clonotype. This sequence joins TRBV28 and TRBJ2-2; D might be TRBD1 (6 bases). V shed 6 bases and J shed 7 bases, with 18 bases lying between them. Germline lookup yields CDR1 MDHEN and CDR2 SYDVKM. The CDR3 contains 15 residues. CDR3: CASRLDRRRNGELFF. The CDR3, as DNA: TGTGCCAGCAGATTGGACAGAAGGAGGAACGGGGAGCTGTTTTTT.

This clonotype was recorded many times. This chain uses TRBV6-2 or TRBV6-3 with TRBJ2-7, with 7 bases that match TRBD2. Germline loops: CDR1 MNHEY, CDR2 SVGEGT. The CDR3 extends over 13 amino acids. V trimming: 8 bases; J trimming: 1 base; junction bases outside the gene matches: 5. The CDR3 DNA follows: TGTGCCAGCCGGGGGACTACATCCTACGAGCAGTACTTC. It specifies CASRGTTSYEQYF.

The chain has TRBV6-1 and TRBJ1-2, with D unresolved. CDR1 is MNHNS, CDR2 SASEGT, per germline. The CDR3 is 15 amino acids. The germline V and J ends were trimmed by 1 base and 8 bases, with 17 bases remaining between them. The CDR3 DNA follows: TGTGCCAGCAGTGAAGTCGGGAGCGCGCTCTTGGGCTACACCTTC. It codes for CASSEVGSALLGYTF.

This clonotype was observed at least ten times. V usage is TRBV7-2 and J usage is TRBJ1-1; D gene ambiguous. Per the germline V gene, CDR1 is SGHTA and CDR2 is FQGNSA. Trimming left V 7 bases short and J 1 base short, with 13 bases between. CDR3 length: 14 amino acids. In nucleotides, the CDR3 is TGTGCCAGCACCCACCGGGATAGGAACACTGAAGCTTTCTTT. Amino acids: CASTHRDRNTEAFF. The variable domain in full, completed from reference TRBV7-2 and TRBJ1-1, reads GAGVSQSPSNKVTEKGKDVELRCDPISGHTALYWYRQSLGQGLEFLIYFQGNSAPDKSGLPSDRFSAERTGGSVSTLTIQRTQQEDSAVYLCASTHRDRNTEAFFGQGTRLTVV.

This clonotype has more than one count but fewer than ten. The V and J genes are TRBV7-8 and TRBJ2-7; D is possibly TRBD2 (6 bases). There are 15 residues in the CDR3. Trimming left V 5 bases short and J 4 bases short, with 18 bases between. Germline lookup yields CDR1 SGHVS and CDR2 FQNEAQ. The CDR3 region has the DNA TGTGCCAGCAGCCCCCCGCGGACGGGAGTTTACGAGCAGTACTTC. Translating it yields CASSPPRTGVYEQYF.

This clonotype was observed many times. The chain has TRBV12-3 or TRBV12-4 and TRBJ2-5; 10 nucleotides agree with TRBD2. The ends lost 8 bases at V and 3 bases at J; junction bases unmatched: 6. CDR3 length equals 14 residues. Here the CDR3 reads CASGSTSGKETQYF. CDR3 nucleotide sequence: TGTGCCAGCGGATCTACTAGCGGGAAAGAGACCCAGTACTTC.

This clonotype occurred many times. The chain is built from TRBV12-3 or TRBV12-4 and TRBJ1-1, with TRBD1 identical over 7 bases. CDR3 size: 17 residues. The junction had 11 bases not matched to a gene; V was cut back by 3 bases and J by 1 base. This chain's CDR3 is CASSFKSMEGANTEAFF. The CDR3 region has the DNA TGTGCCAGCAGTTTCAAGTCGATGGAGGGGGCGAACACTGAAGCTTTCTTT.

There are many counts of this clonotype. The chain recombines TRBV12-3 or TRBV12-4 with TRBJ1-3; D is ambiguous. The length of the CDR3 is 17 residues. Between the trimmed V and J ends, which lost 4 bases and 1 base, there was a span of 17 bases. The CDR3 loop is CASSSPLGSPSGNTIYF. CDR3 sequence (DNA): TGTGCCAGCAGTTCCCCCTTGGGAAGTCCGTCTGGAAACACCATATATTTT.

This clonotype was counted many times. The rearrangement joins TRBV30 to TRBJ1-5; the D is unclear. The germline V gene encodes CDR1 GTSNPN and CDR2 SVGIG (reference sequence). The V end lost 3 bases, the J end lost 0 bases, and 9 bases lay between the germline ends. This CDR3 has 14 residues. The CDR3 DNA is TGTGCCTGGAGCGAACTTAATAGCAATCAGCCCCAGCATTTT. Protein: CAWSELNSNQPQHF.

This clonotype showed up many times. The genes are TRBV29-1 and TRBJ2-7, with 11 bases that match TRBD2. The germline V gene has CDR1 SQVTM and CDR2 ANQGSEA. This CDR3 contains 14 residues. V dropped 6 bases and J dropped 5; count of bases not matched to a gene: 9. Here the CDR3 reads CSVETLAGGNEQYF. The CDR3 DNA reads TGCAGCGTCGAAACCTTAGCGGGAGGGAACGAGCAGTACTTC.

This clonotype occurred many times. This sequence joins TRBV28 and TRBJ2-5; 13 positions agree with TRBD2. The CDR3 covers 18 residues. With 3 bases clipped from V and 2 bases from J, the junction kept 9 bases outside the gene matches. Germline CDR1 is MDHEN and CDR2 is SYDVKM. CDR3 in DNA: TGTGCCAGCAGTTTTGTAGGACTAGCGGGAGCCGGGCAAGAGACCCAGTACTTC. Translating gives CASSFVGLAGAGQETQYF.

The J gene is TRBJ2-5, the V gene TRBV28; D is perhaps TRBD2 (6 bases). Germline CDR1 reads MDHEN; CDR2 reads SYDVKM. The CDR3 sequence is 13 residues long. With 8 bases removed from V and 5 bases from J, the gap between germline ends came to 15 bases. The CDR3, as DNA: TGTGCCAGCCTCCGTGGAGGGCGGGAGACCCAGTACTTC. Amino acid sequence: CASLRGGRETQYF.

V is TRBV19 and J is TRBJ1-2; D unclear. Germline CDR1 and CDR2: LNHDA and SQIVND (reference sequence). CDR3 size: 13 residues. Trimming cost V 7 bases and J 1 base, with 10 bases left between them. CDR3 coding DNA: TGTGCCAGTAATTTGGGAATTAACTATGGCTACACCTTC. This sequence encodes CASNLGINYGYTF.

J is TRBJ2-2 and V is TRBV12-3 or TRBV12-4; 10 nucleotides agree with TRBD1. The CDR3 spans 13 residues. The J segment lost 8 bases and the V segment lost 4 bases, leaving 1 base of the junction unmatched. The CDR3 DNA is TGTGCCAGCAGTTCGGGACAGGGGGGGGAGCTGTTTTTT. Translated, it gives CASSSGQGGELFF.

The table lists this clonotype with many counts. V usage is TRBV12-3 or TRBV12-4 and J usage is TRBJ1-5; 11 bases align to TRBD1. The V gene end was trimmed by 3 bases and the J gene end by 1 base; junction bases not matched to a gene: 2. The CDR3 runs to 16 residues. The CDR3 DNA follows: TGTGCCAGCAGTTTGGACAGGGGGCGAAGCAATCAGCCCCAGCATTTT. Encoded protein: CASSLDRGRSNQPQHF.

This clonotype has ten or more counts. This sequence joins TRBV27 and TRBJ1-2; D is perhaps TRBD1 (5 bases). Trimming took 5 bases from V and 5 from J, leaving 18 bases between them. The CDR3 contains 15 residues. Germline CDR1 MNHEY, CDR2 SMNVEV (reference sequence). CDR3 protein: CASSTTAGGSYGYTF. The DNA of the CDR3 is TGTGCCAGCAGTACCACCGCGGGGGGTAGTTATGGCTACACCTTC.

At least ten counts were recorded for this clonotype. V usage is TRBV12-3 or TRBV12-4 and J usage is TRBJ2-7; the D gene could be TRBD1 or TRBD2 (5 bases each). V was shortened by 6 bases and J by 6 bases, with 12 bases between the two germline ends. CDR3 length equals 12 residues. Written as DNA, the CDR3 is TGTGCCAGCAGCCGGGGCCACCTCGAGCAGTACTTC. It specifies CASSRGHLEQYF.

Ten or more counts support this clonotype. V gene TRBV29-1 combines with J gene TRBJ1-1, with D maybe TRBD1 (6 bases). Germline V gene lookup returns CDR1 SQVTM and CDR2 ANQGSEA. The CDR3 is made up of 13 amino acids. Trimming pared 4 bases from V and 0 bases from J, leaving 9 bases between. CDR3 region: CSVVGTLNTEAFF. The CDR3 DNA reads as TGCAGCGTTGTAGGGACACTGAACACTGAAGCTTTCTTT.

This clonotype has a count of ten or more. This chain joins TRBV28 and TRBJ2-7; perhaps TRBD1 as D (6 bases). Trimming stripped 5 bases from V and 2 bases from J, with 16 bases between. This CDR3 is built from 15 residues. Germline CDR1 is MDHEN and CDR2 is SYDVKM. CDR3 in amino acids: CASSVGADRAYEQYF. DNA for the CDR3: TGTGCCAGCAGTGTGGGGGCCGACAGAGCCTACGAGCAGTACTTC.

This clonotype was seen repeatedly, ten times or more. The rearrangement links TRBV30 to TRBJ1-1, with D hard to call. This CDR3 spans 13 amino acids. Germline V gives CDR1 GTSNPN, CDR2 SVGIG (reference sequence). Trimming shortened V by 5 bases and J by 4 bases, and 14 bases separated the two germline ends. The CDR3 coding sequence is TGTGCCTGGGACGCGGGCTTGGGCACTGAAGCTTTCTTT. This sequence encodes CAWDAGLGTEAFF. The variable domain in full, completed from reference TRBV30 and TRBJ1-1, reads SQTIHQWPATLVQPVGSPLSLECTVEGTSNPNLYWYRQAAGRGLQLLFYSVGIGQISSEVPQNLSASRPQDRQFILSSKKLLLSDSGFYLCAWDAGLGTEAFFGQGTRLTVV.

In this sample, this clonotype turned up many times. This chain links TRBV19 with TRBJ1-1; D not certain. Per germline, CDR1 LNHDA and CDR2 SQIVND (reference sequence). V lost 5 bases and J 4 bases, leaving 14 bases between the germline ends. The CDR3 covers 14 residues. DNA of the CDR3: TGTGCCAGTAGTTCCGGGGTGGAGGGCACTGAAGCTTTCTTT. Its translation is CASSSGVEGTEAFF.

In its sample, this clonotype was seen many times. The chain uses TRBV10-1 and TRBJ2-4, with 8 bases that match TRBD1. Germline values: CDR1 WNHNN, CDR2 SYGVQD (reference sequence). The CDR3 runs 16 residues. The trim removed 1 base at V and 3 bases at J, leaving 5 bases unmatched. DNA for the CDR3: TGCGCCAGCAGTGAGTTCAGGGGGCAGGACAAAAACATTCAGTACTTC. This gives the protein CASSEFRGQDKNIQYF.